Given below is one T cell receptor beta chain in context. Profiled with immunoSEQ multiplex PCR; TCRdb holds only in-frame clones, not every one. The table records a few hundred thousand clones, around 84% of them present only once. These data originate in a study of blood T cell repertoires in COVID-19. V shed 5 bases, J shed 0 bases, and the junction held 10 bases outside the gene matches. Germline V gives CDR1 LNHDA, CDR2 SQIVND (reference sequence). This CDR3 comprises 17 residues. The source material was peripheral blood. The V call is TRBV19, the J call TRBJ2-4; 7 nucleotides align to TRBD1. This TCR was sampled from a human donor in a cohort sampled during active COVID-19. For the CDR3, the DNA is TGTGCCAGTAGTTCCCTGGGGCAGGGGGTAGCCAAAAACATTCAGTACTTC. Protein sequence: CASSSLGQGVAKNIQYF.